This is a list of T cell receptor beta chains from one sample in a study of cytomegalovirus exposure and HLA in healthy donors. Libraries were prepared by immunoSEQ multiplex PCR; TCRdb keeps only in-frame clonotypes and omits some of them. The repertoire consists of about 170,000 clones, with more than 80% occurring once and the leading ten covering 4.8%. Sample: PBMCs. The source of these receptors is a man younger than 35 in good health and CMV-seronegative. Each CDR3 is given with its conserved first and last residue. Fields, in order: clone size, V gene, D gene, J gene, CDR3 DNA, CDR3 protein. The D gene is left open where the match is weak. Clone sizes are given selectively: once, few, many, or a class where the clone is expanded.

>-|TRBV4-1|-|TRBJ2-7
TGCGCCAGCAGCCAGGCACAAGGGGTTCCCTACGAGCAGTACTTC
CASSQAQGVPYEQYF
>-|TRBV28|TRBD1|TRBJ2-7
TGTGCCAGCAGGGACAGGGGCTACGAGCAGTACTTC
CASRDRGYEQYF
>-|TRBV4-2|-|TRBJ1-2
TGTGCCAGCAGCCAAGCACAATCTAGGCGTCTCGCTGGCTACACCTTC
CASSQAQSRRLAGYTF
>-|TRBV21-1|-|TRBJ2-7
TGTGCCAGCAGCAAAGCAGGGGAGGACGAGCAGTACTTC
CASSKAGEDEQYF
>once|TRBV18|-|TRBJ2-7
TGTGCCAGCTCACCTTCGCGCGAGCAGTACTTC
CASSPSREQYF
>-|TRBV6-5|TRBD1|TRBJ1-2
TGTGCCAGCAGGACGGACAGGGTGAAGGGTGGCTACACCTTC
CASRTDRVKGGYTF
>few|TRBV5-1|TRBD1|TRBJ1-2
TGCGCCAGCAGATGGGACAGCTATGGCTACACCTTC
CASRWDSYGYTF
>-|TRBV5-4|-|TRBJ1-6
TGTGCCAGCAGTATCTGGGTTGGGACTGATAATTCACCCCTCCACTTT
CASSIWVGTDNSPLHF
>-|TRBV6-5|-|TRBJ2-2
TGTGCCAGCAGTTACCCCACGGGGGTTGGCACCGGGGAGCTGTTTTTT
CASSYPTGVGTGELFF
>-|TRBV4-1|-|TRBJ2-5
TGCGCCAGCAGCCAAGATAACCGGCGGATTGAGACCCAGTACTTC
CASSQDNRRIETQYF
>once|TRBV6-6|TRBD2|TRBJ2-3
TGTGCCAGCAGTCGCCTCGGACTAGCGGGAGGAGATACGCAGTATTTT
CASSRLGLAGGDTQYF
>-|TRBV6-5|TRBD1|TRBJ1-3
TGTGCCAGCAGTTACGGGACAGGGCTTGGAAACACCATATATTTT
CASSYGTGLGNTIYF
>-|TRBV9|-|TRBJ2-5
TGTGCCAGCAGCGCGACGGGAGAGACCCAGTACTTC
CASSATGETQYF
>-|TRBV15|-|TRBJ2-1
TGTGCCACCAGTAGTGGGGCTGGAAGCTCCTACAATGAGCAGTTCTTC
CATSSGAGSSYNEQFF
>-|TRBV7-9|-|TRBJ1-3
TGTGCCAGCAGCCTCAGACTGAACTCTGGAAACACCATATATTTT
CASSLRLNSGNTIYF
>-|TRBV5-4|TRBD1|TRBJ1-2
TGTGCCAGCAGCTGGGGAGGACAGGAAGGTAGCTATGGCTACACCTTC
CASSWGGQEGSYGYTF
>-|TRBV6-1|-|TRBJ1-6
TGTGCCAGCAGCGCGAGCTCCTATAATTCACCCCTCCACTTT
CASSASSYNSPLHF
>-|TRBV27|TRBD1|TRBJ1-5
TGTGCCAGCAGTTTAAGGGGGCAGGGTCAGCCCCAGCATTTT
CASSLRGQGQPQHF
>-|TRBV4-1|TRBD1|TRBJ1-5
TGCGCCAGCAGCCCCCGATTGACAGGGTACGACAATCAGCCCCAGCATTTT
CASSPRLTGYDNQPQHF
>-|TRBV4-2|TRBD2|TRBJ2-4
TGTGCCAGCAGCCAGTCGGGACTAGAGGGGGACGTTCAGTACTTC
CASSQSGLEGDVQYF
>-|TRBV2|TRBD2|TRBJ2-7
TGTGCCAGCAGTGAGGTCTTACTAGCGGGAGTCGAGCAGTACTTC
CASSEVLLAGVEQYF
>-|TRBV4-1|TRBD1|TRBJ1-5
TGCGCCAGCAGCCAAGACCCGGGACAGGGAGATCAGCCCCAGCATTTT
CASSQDPGQGDQPQHF
>-|TRBV5-1|-|TRBJ1-2
TGCGCCAGCAGCTTGCAGGGACTCTCCTATGGCTACACCTTC
CASSLQGLSYGYTF
>-|TRBV7-9|-|TRBJ2-7
TGTGCCAGCAGCTGGAGAGGCTACGAGCAGTACTTC
CASSWRGYEQYF
>-|TRBV19|-|TRBJ1-1
TGTGCCAGTAGGATGGAGGCAGGCTTCTTCACTGAAGCTTTCTTT
CASRMEAGFFTEAFF
>-|TRBV7-2|-|TRBJ1-5
TGTGCCAGCAGCTTGATTAGAGGGAAACAGCCCCAGCATTTT
CASSLIRGKQPQHF
>-|TRBV13|TRBD2|TRBJ2-3
TGTGCCAGCAGCTCAAGCGGGGGGGCCCTCACAGATACGCAGTATTTT
CASSSSGGALTDTQYF
>few|TRBV14|-|TRBJ1-3
TGTGCCAGCAGCCGGGCAGGAGGAAACACCATATATTTT
CASSRAGGNTIYF
>-|TRBV4-2|TRBD2|TRBJ2-7
TGTGCCAGCAGCCAAGATTCGGCTAGCGGGAGGCCTGTATCCTACGAGCAGTACTTC
CASSQDSASGRPVSYEQYF
>-|TRBV19|-|TRBJ2-1
TGTGCCAGTAGTAATAGCCAGCGATGGTTCTTC
CASSNSQRWFF
>few|TRBV5-6|-|TRBJ1-3
TGTGCCAGCACGCGTCCTACTGGAAACACCATATATTTT
CASTRPTGNTIYF
>-|TRBV5-6|-|TRBJ2-7
TGTGCCAGCAGCTTTACCTCCGGGACCTACGAGCAGTACTTC
CASSFTSGTYEQYF
>-|TRBV19|TRBD1|TRBJ1-5
TGTGCCAGTAGTCTAGGACAGGGGGTCAATCAGCCCCAGCATTTT
CASSLGQGVNQPQHF
>-|TRBV6-1|-|TRBJ2-1
TGTGCCAGCAGTGAAATCTCCGGGAGCTCCGATGAGCAGTTCTTC
CASSEISGSSDEQFF
>once|TRBV27|-|TRBJ2-1
TGTGCCAGCAGTGGCATCAATGAGCAGTTCTTC
CASSGINEQFF
>once|TRBV27|-|TRBJ1-6
TGTGCCAGCACCTCTTTGGCGGGCTATAATTCACCCCTCCACTTT
CASTSLAGYNSPLHF
>-|TRBV27|-|TRBJ2-7
TGTGCCAGCAGTTTCCGGTCCGGCTACGAGCAGTACTTC
CASSFRSGYEQYF
>-|TRBV19|TRBD1|TRBJ2-1
TGTGCCAGTACCCAGGGGGCCCGTGAGCAGTTCTTC
CASTQGAREQFF
>-|TRBV23-1|TRBD1|TRBJ1-2
TGCGCCAGCAGTCAACCCGAGACAGGGGGCAGACATTCGGAGGGCTACACCTTC
CASSQPETGGRHSEGYTF
>few|TRBV4-1|-|TRBJ1-3
TGCGCCAGCAGCCAAGCCGACTTCTCCGGCTCTGGAAACACCATATATTTT
CASSQADFSGSGNTIYF
>-|TRBV6-6|-|TRBJ2-4
TGTGCCAGCAGCCTAAACTCAGGCGGGGAAAACATTCAGTACTTC
CASSLNSGGENIQYF
>-|TRBV7-8|-|TRBJ1-1
TGTGCCAGCAGCTCCATTGGCAGGTTCTACACTGAAGCTTTCTTT
CASSSIGRFYTEAFF
>-|TRBV7-9|-|TRBJ1-3
TGTGCCAGCAGCTTACTGAGTTCCGGGTTCAACACCATATATTTT
CASSLLSSGFNTIYF